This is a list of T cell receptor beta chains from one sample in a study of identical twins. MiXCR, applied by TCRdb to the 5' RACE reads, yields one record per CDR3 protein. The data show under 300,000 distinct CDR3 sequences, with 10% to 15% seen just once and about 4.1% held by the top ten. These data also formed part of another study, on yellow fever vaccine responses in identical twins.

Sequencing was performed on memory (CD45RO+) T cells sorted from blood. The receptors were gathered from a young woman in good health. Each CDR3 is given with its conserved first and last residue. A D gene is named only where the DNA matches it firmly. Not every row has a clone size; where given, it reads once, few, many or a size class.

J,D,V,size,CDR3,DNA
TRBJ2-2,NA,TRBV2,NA,CASSESRQGKNTGELFF,TGTGCCAGCAGTGAGAGTAGGCAGGGGAAAAACACCGGGGAGCTGTTTTTT
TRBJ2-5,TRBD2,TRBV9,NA,CASSMGLAGIETQYF,TGTGCCAGCAGCATGGGACTAGCGGGGATAGAGACCCAGTACTTC
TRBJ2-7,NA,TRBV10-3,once,CAIRETANYEQYF,TGTGCCATCAGAGAGACAGCGAACTACGAGCAGTACTTC
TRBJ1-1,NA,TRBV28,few,CASIPAGANTEAFF,TGTGCCAGCATCCCCGCCGGAGCGAACACTGAAGCTTTCTTT
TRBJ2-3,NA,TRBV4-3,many,CASSQEAGPTDTQYF,TGCGCCAGCAGCCAAGAGGCGGGACCCACAGATACGCAGTATTTT
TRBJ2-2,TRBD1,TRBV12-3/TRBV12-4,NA,CASSLDRGYTGELFF,TGTGCCAGCAGCCTGGACAGGGGGTACACCGGGGAGCTGTTTTTT
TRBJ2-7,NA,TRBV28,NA,CASSLSEYEQYF,TGTGCCAGCAGTTTATCTGAGTACGAGCAGTACTTC
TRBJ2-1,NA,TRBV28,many,CASSFRGAGDEQFF,TGTGCCAGCAGTTTTCGGGGGGCAGGGGATGAGCAGTTCTTC
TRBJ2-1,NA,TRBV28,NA,CASSDHFSTTRYNEQFF,TGTGCCAGCAGTGACCATTTCAGTACCACTCGCTACAATGAGCAGTTCTTC
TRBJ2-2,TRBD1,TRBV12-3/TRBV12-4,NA,CASISGTGGANTGELFF,TGTGCCAGCATCTCCGGGACAGGGGGCGCCAACACCGGGGAGCTGTTTTTT
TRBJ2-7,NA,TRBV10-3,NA,CAISESTPDVAYKQYF,TGTGCCATCAGTGAGTCGACTCCGGACGTGGCCTACAAGCAGTACTTC
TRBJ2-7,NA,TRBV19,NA,CASSTWDTYEQYF,TGTGCCAGTAGCACCTGGGACACCTACGAGCAGTACTTC
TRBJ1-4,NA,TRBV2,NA,CASSEQGTNNEKLFF,TGTGCCAGCAGTGAACAGGGGACAAACAATGAAAAACTGTTTTTT
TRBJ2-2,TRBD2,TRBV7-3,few,CASSQAGGATGELFF,TGTGCCAGCAGCCAAGCGGGGGGGGCCACCGGGGAGCTGTTTTTT
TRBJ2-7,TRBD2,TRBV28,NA,CASSPPPGGRNEQYF,TGTGCCAGCAGTCCCCCCCCGGGGGGTAGGAACGAGCAGTACTTC
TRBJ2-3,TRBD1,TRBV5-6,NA,CASSLVKGAGDTQYF,TGTGCCAGCAGCTTGGTAAAGGGGGCTGGAGATACGCAGTATTTT
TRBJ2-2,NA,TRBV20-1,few,CSARKRSNTGELFF,TGCAGTGCTAGAAAACGCAGTAACACCGGGGAGCTGTTTTTT
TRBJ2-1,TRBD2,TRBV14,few,CASSPGKAGGPYNEQFF,TGTGCCAGCAGCCCCGGTAAAGCGGGAGGGCCGTACAATGAGCAGTTCTTC
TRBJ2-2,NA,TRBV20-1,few,CSAPQGMNTGELFF,TGCAGTGCTCCCCAGGGAATGAACACCGGGGAGCTGTTTTTT
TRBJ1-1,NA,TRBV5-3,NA,CATQQGWNTEAFF,TGTGCCACCCAACAGGGTTGGAACACTGAAGCTTTCTTT
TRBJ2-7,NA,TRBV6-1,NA,CASSEQGQSYEQYF,TGTGCCAGCAGTGAACAAGGACAGAGTTACGAGCAGTACTTC
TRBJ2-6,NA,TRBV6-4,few,CASSPENSGANVLTF,TGTGCCAGCAGTCCAGAGAACTCTGGGGCCAACGTCCTGACTTTC
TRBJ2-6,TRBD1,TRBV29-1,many,CSVQPGQGSSGANVLTF,TGCAGCGTTCAACCGGGACAGGGAAGCTCTGGGGCCAACGTCCTGACTTTC
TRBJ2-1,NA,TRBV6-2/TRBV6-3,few,CASTLSGVSYNEQFF,TGTGCCAGCACCCTATCCGGGGTCTCCTACAATGAGCAGTTCTTC
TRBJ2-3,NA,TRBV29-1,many,CSVGQGVRDRDTQYF,TGCAGCGTTGGACAAGGGGTCCGGGATAGAGATACGCAGTATTTT
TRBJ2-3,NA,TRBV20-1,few,CSARWPEGTDTQYF,TGCAGTGCTAGGTGGCCTGAGGGCACAGATACGCAGTATTTT
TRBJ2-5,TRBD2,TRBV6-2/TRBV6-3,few,CASSREVRASGLQETQYF,TGTGCCAGCAGCAGGGAAGTTCGGGCTAGCGGGCTGCAAGAGACCCAGTACTTC
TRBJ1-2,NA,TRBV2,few,CASRLLQGEDGYTF,TGTGCCAGCAGGCTCTTACAGGGAGAGGATGGCTACACCTTC
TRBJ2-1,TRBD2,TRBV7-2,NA,CASSFGGTSAYNEQFF,TGTGCCAGCAGCTTCGGCGGGACTAGCGCCTACAATGAGCAGTTCTTC
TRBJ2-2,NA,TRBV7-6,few,CASSTGLDSFNTGELFF,TGTGCCAGCAGCACCGGCTTGGACAGTTTTAACACCGGGGAGCTGTTTTTT
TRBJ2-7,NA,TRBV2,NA,CASSWESDSYEQYF,TGTGCCAGCAGCTGGGAAAGTGACTCCTACGAGCAGTACTTC
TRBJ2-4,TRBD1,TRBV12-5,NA,CASGLDRGNIQYF,TGTGCTAGTGGTTTGGACAGGGGGAACATTCAGTACTTC
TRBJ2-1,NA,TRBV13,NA,CASSPRKLAVHEQFF,TGTGCCAGCAGCCCACGAAAGCTAGCCGTACATGAGCAGTTCTTC
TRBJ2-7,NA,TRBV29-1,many,CSVVTGLPYEQYF,TGCAGCGTTGTCACGGGGTTGCCCTACGAGCAGTACTTC
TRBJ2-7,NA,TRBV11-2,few,CASSANYEQYF,TGTGCCAGCAGCGCTAACTACGAGCAGTACTTC
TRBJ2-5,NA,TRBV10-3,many,CAISETSQETQYF,TGTGCCATCAGTGAGACTAGCCAAGAGACCCAGTACTTC
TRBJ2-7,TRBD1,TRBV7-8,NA,CASSYRQGTGAEQYF,TGTGCCAGCAGCTACCGACAGGGGACGGGCGCCGAGCAGTACTTC